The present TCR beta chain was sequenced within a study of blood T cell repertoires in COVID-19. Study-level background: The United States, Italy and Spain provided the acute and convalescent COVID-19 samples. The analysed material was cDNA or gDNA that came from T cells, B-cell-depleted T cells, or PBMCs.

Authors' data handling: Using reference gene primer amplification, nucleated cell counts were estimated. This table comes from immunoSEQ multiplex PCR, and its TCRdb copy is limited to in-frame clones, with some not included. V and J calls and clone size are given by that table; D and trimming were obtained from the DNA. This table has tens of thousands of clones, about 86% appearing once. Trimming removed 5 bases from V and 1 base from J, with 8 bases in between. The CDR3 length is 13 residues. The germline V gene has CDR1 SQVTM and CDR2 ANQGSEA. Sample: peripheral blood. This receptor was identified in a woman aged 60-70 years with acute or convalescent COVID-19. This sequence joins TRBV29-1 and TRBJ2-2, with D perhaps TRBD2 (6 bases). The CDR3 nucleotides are TGCAGCGTTAGGAGGGGGAACACCGGGGAGCTGTTTTTT. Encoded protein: CSVRRGNTGELFF.